Following are 26 T cell receptor beta chains from one sample sequenced in a study of T cell clonality in common variable immunodeficiency. Findings of the study overall: Fewer deletions and N-nucleotide insertions were reportedly seen in common variable immunodeficiency TCR beta sequences.

Some clones are missing from TCRdb's copy, which holds only in-frame ones; the method was immunoSEQ multiplex PCR. This set yields over 11,000 clones and no singletons; the top ten hold more than 7.5%. What these receptors recognize is not known. The sequencing sample was made of peripheral blood mononuclear cells. The receptors stem from a human donor with common variable immunodeficiency.

A few counts support this clone. The read halts 3 residues ahead of the CDR3 end, with the missing end drawn from the germline J gene. The chain has TRBV19 and TRBJ1-1; TRBD1 is a possible D gene (5 bases). The CDR3 is 14 amino acids. Germline V gene sequence: CDR1 LNHDA, CDR2 SQIVND (reference sequence). V was shortened by 4 bases and J by 0 bases, with 9 bases between the two germline ends. The DNA read from the CDR3 is TGTGCCAGTAGTAGACAGAGTTTGAACACTGAA. This codes for CASSRQSLNTE. The whole CDR3 reads CASSRQSLNTEAFF.

This clone turned up a few times. The read stops 3 residues short of the end of the CDR3; the missing end is completed from the germline J gene. V and J are TRBV7-8 and TRBJ2-7; 12 nucleotides align to TRBD2. There are 16 residues in the CDR3. The ends lost 1 base at V and 3 bases at J; junction bases unmatched: 4. The germline CDR1 and CDR2 sequences are SGHVS and FQNEAQ. The sequenced CDR3 bases are TGTGCCAGCAGCTTAGGGGCTAGCGGGGGGGACTACGAG. Its translation is CASSLGASGGDYE. The complete CDR3 sequence is CASSLGASGGDYEQYF.

There are a few counts of this clone. The CDR3 end falls 3 residues outside the read, so it is completed with the germline J gene. The chain employs TRBV7-9 and TRBJ2-7; D is undetermined. V shed 2 bases and J shed 3 bases, with 11 bases lying between them. Germline V CDR1 and CDR2: SEHNR, FQNEAQ (reference sequence). The CDR3 sequence is 14 residues long. The CDR3 reads CASSLQTVNYEQYF. CDR3 bases read: TGTGCCAGCAGCTTACAGACTGTAAACTACGAG.

This clone has just a few counts. The CDR3 end falls 3 residues outside the read, so it is completed with the germline J gene. The V call is TRBV19, the J call TRBJ1-1; weak D call: TRBD1 (6 bases). Trimming left V 1 base short and J 3 bases short, with 9 bases between. Germline-derived CDR1 and CDR2 are LNHDA and SQIVND (reference sequence). The CDR3 length is 14 residues. The CDR3 DNA, read in part, is TGTGCCAGTAGTATAGCAGGGGCGGACACTGAA. As protein: CASSIAGADTE. The full CDR3 protein is CASSIAGADTEAFF.

Comment on this clone: Read sequence stops 3 residues before the CDR3 end, and the germline J gene provides the missing end. The chain recombines TRBV7-2 with TRBJ2-5; TRBD2 might be the D (6 bases). Trimming pared 5 bases from V and 5 bases from J, leaving 12 bases between. In germline, CDR1 is SGHTA, CDR2 FQGNSA. This CDR3 has 13 residues. CDR3 DNA (partial): TGTGCCAGCAGCCAACGGGGGAGGGAGACC. It codes for CASSQRGRET. The full CDR3 protein reads CASSQRGRETQYF.

This clone was observed a few times. The CDR3 end lies 3 residues beyond the end of the read and is filled in from the germline J gene. The rearrangement uses TRBV7-2 and TRBJ2-7; D is perhaps TRBD2 (6 bases). V was shortened by 5 bases and J by 3 bases, with 11 bases between the two germline ends. Germline lookup yields CDR1 SGHTA and CDR2 FQGNSA. CDR3 length: 13 residues. The CDR3 loop reads CASSKTSIYEQYF. The DNA read from the CDR3 is TGTGCCAGCAGCAAGACTAGTATCTACGAG.

This clone was counted a few times. The sequenced fragment ends 3 residues before the CDR3 boundary, so the rest is inferred from the germline J gene. The chain has TRBV19 and TRBJ2-7, with D unclear. This CDR3 is built from 14 residues. With 1 base removed from V and 0 bases from J, the gap between germline ends came to 7 bases. The germline gives CDR1 LNHDA, CDR2 SQIVND (reference sequence). The covered CDR3 bases are TGTGCCAGTAGTATAGTTGGCTTCTCCTACGAG. Translating it yields CASSIVGFSYE. The whole CDR3 is CASSIVGFSYEQYF. Looking up the rest from reference TRBV19 and TRBJ2-7 gives the full variable domain: DGGITQSPKYLFRKEGQNVTLSCEQNLNHDAMYWYRQDPGQGLRLIYYSQIVNDFQKGDIAEGYSVSREKKESFPLTVTSAQKNPTAFYLCASSIVGFSYEQYFGPGTRLTVT.

Only a few counts were recorded for this clone. The read ends 3 residues before the CDR3 terminus; that terminus is restored from the germline J gene. This chain connects TRBV18 to TRBJ2-7, with TRBD1 as a possible D gene (6 bases). With 1 base removed from V and 1 base from J, the gap between germline ends came to 14 bases. Germline V CDR1 and CDR2: KGHSH, LQKENI. The CDR3 covers 16 residues. The CDR3 sequence is CASSPRQGNGSYEQYF. The covered CDR3 bases are TGTGCCAGCTCACCACGGCAGGGGAATGGATCCTACGAG.

Note on this clone: The observed sequence ends 3 residues before the CDR3 terminus, with the missing tail filled in from the germline J gene. The chain joins TRBV2 to TRBJ1-1; 8 bases fit TRBD1. The CDR3 length is 15 residues. Germline CDR1 is SNHLY and CDR2 is FYNNEI. The ends lost 7 bases at V and 4 bases at J; junction bases unmatched: 11. The covered CDR3 bases are TGTGCCAGCACCCAAAGGGACAGGCGGGGCACTGAA. Protein sequence: CASTQRDRRGTE. The CDR3 as a whole reads CASTQRDRRGTEAFF.

This clone was counted a few times. The read gets to within 3 residues of the CDR3 end, and the germline J gene fills in the rest. The rearrangement joins TRBV11-2 to TRBJ2-7, with TRBD1 matching 7 bases. CDR1 is SGHAT and CDR2 is FQNNGV in the germline V gene. The CDR3 has 14 residues. J gave up 6 bases and V 1 base, and 6 bases lay outside the gene matches. The CDR3 spells CASSLGSTGTEQYF. The CDR3 DNA, read in part, is TGTGCCAGCAGCTTAGGGTCGACAGGGACCGAG. Full variable domain (outside the CDR3, taken from reference TRBV11-2 and TRBJ2-7): EAGVAQSPRYKIIEKRQSVAFWCNPISGHATLYWYQQILGQGPKLLIQFQNNGVVDDSQLPKDRFSAERLKGVDSTLKIQPAKLEDSAVYLCASSLGSTGTEQYFGPGTRLTVT.

A few counts support this clone. The sequence runs out 3 residues before the end of the CDR3; the remainder is reconstructed from the germline J gene. The chain has TRBV7-2 and TRBJ1-1; 8 bases align to TRBD1. Looked up from germline, CDR1 is SGHTA and CDR2 is FQGNSA. This CDR3 spans 15 amino acids. Trimming at V came to 5 bases and at J to 0 bases, leaving 5 bases not matched to a gene. The covered CDR3 bases are TGTGCCAGCAGCCTACAGGGGGGGATGAACACTGAA. This translates into CASSLQGGMNTE. The entire CDR3 protein is CASSLQGGMNTEAFF.

On this clone itself: The read falls 3 residues short of the CDR3 end, and the missing part is taken from the germline J gene. The chain joins TRBV6-2 or TRBV6-3 to TRBJ2-7, with 12 bases that match TRBD2. Unmatched junction bases numbered 11, after V lost 2 bases and J lost 6 bases. The CDR3 runs to 17 residues. Germline assignment: CDR1 MNHEY and CDR2 SVGEGT. The CDR3 protein is CASSYTGLAGPSGEQYF. The part of the CDR3 DNA that was read is TGTGCCAGCAGTTACACCGGACTAGCGGGGCCTTCGGGCGAG.

This clone was counted many times. The CDR3 end is not reached by the read, which stops 3 residues before it; the germline J gene fills it in. This chain uses TRBV18 with TRBJ2-1; 10 bases map to TRBD1. Unmatched junction bases numbered 4, after V lost 2 bases and J lost 6 bases. Looked up from germline, CDR1 is KGHSH and CDR2 is LQKENI. The CDR3 totals 15 residues. The part of the CDR3 DNA that was read is TGTGCCAGCTCACCAGGACAGGGGGGGGCCAATGAG. Translated: CASSPGQGGANE. The CDR3 in its entirety is CASSPGQGGANEQFF.

This clone has only a few counts. The read finishes 3 residues shy of the CDR3 end, and the germline J gene is used to complete it. The rearrangement links TRBV7-2 to TRBJ2-7, with D possibly TRBD1 on 6 matching bases. The V end was cut by 2 bases, the J end by 6 bases, with 11 bases between. The germline CDR1 and CDR2 sequences are SGHTA and FQGNSA. The CDR3 runs to 13 residues. The DNA read from the CDR3 is TGTGCCAGCAGCTTAATCCAGGGGTTCGAG. Its translation: CASSLIQGFE. The entire CDR3 protein reads CASSLIQGFEQYF.

Note on this clone: With the read ending 3 residues before the CDR3 end, the germline J gene is used to fill in that end. The genes are TRBV7-2 and TRBJ2-7; 10 nucleotides agree with TRBD2. CDR1 is SGHTA and CDR2 is FQGNSA in the germline V gene. Unmatched junction bases numbered 3, after V lost 5 bases and J lost 2 bases. This CDR3 has 14 residues. The CDR3 DNA, read in part, is TGTGCCAGCAGCCGCGGACTAGCGGCCTACGAG. Its translation is CASSRGLAAYE. The whole CDR3 sequence reads CASSRGLAAYEQYF.

This clone is medium-sized (0.01 to 0.1%) in the sample. The sequenced fragment ends 3 residues before the CDR3 boundary, so the rest is inferred from the germline J gene. V is TRBV28 and J is TRBJ1-2; no reliable D call. Germline CDR1 and CDR2: MDHEN and SYDVKM. The CDR3 runs to 15 residues. Trimming cost V 1 base and J 7 bases, with 16 bases left between them. The DNA read from the CDR3 is TGTGCCAGCAGTTTATCCCACGGGTTTGATGGTGGC. Protein sequence: CASSLSHGFDGG. The whole CDR3 sequence is CASSLSHGFDGGYTF.

About this clone itself: The read ends 3 residues early relative to the CDR3; the germline J gene fills the gap. The rearrangement links TRBV6-2 or TRBV6-3 to TRBJ2-1, with unresolved D. CDR1 is MNHEY and CDR2 is SVGEGT in the germline V gene. The CDR3 runs to 11 residues. Trimming took off 2 bases at V and 8 bases at J, with 4 bases between the two ends. The sequenced part of the CDR3 DNA is TGTGCCAGCAGTTACGCGTATGAG. Protein sequence: CASSYAYE. The entire CDR3 is CASSYAYEQFF.

Remarks on this clone: The read gets to within 3 residues of the CDR3 end, and the germline J gene fills in the rest. The chain has TRBV19 and TRBJ2-7; D may be TRBD2 (6 bases). The V and J ends lost 11 bases and 2 bases respectively, with 13 bases between them. Germline V gene data show CDR1 as LNHDA and CDR2 as SQIVND (reference sequence). The length of the CDR3 is 12 residues. The chain's CDR3 is CAVGTRTYEQYF. The sequenced part of the CDR3 DNA is TGTGCCGTGGGGACTCGAACCTACGAG. Supplemented by reference TRBV19 and TRBJ2-7, the full variable domain reads DGGITQSPKYLFRKEGQNVTLSCEQNLNHDAMYWYRQDPGQGLRLIYYSQIVNDFQKGDIAEGYSVSREKKESFPLTVTSAQKNPTAFYLCAVGTRTYEQYFGPGTRLTVT.

CDR3 DNA (partial): TGTGCCAGTAGTATAGTGGGACTAGTCAATGAG. Amino acid sequence: CASSIVGLVNE. The entire CDR3 sequence reads CASSIVGLVNEQFF. The gene calls are TRBV19 and TRBJ2-1; TRBD2 matches at 8 bases. The read falls 3 residues short of the CDR3 end, and the missing part is taken from the germline J gene. This CDR3 has 14 amino acids. Per the germline V gene, CDR1 is LNHDA and CDR2 is SQIVND (reference sequence). J was trimmed by 6 bases and V by 1 base; bases with no gene match: 2.

This clone qualifies as medium-sized. The CDR3 extends 3 residues past the end of the read, so its final part is completed from the germline J gene. The chain has TRBV7-2 and TRBJ2-3; 10 positions match TRBD2. The CDR3 spans 18 residues. Germline CDR1 and CDR2: SGHTA and FQGNSA. The ends lost 0 bases at V and 0 bases at J; junction bases unmatched: 6. The sequenced CDR3 bases are TGTGCCAGCAGCTTAGCGGCGTCTAGCGGGGGAAGCACAGATACG. It translates to CASSLAASSGGSTDT. The whole CDR3 sequence is CASSLAASSGGSTDTQYF.

This clone was seen a few times. Relative to the germline gene, one junction end is altered; a read error may explain this. Read data end 3 residues before the CDR3 end; the end is taken from the germline J gene. The chain couples TRBV7-7 to TRBJ2-5; weak D call: TRBD2 (5 bases). This CDR3 is 13 amino acids long. CDR1 is SSHAT, CDR2 FNYEAQ, per germline (reference sequence). The CDR3 protein is CASSRLSQETQYF. CDR3 bases read: TGTGCTAGCAGCCGACTATCCCAAGAGACC.

About this clone itself: The read comes to an end 3 residues before the CDR3 does, leaving the germline J gene to fill in the end. The chain carries TRBV5-1 and TRBJ2-7, with 12 bases fitting TRBD2. CDR3 size: 16 residues. The trim removed 4 bases at V and 6 bases at J, leaving 11 bases unmatched. Germline CDR1 reads SGHRS; CDR2 reads YFSETQ. The CDR3 bases that were read are TGCGCCAGCAGCCGTGGCGAACTAGCGGGGGGTGGCGAG. This sequence encodes CASSRGELAGGGE. The whole CDR3 protein is CASSRGELAGGGEQYF. Full variable domain (outside the CDR3, taken from reference TRBV5-1 and TRBJ2-7): KAGVTQTPRYLIKTRGQQVTLSCSPISGHRSVSWYQQTPGQGLQFLFEYFSETQRNKGNFPGRFSGRQFSNSRSEMNVSTLELGDSALYLCASSRGELAGGGEQYFGPGTRLTVT.

This clone was counted a few times. The CDR3 sequence is CASSIPANTGELFF. The part of the CDR3 DNA that was read is TGCGCCAGCAGTATTCCCGCGAACACCGGGGAG. This chain uses TRBV5-1 with TRBJ2-2; D gene uncertain. Read sequence stops 3 residues before the CDR3 end, and the germline J gene provides the missing end. V was pared by 5 bases and J by 0 bases, with 8 bases between. Germline CDR1 SGHRS, CDR2 YFSETQ. This CDR3 spans 14 amino acids.

A word on this clone: Coverage ceases 3 residues before the CDR3 finishes, and the germline J gene fills in the end. The rearrangement joins TRBV7-6 to TRBJ2-7; a possible D gene is TRBD2 (6 bases). This CDR3 is built from 13 residues. Germline loops: CDR1 SGHVS, CDR2 FNYEAQ. V lost 3 bases and J 6 bases, leaving 12 bases between the germline ends. Incomplete CDR3 DNA: TGTGCCAGCAGCTTCCGGGCCGGGGGCGAG. This translates into CASSFRAGGE. The CDR3 in its entirety is CASSFRAGGEQYF. Complete variable domain (other parts from reference TRBV7-6 and TRBJ2-7): GAGVSQSPRYKVTKRGQDVALRCDPISGHVSLYWYRQALGQGPEFLTYFNYEAQQDKSGLPNDRFSAERPEGSISTLTIQRTEQRDSAMYRCASSFRAGGEQYFGPGTRLTVT.

Note on this clone: The CDR3 is cut off 3 residues early in the read; its end comes from the germline J gene. This chain joins TRBV29-1 and TRBJ2-7; D gene unclear. The CDR3 loop spans 12 amino acids. The germline V and J ends were trimmed by 4 bases and 0 bases, with 7 bases remaining between them. Looked up from germline, CDR1 is SQVTM and CDR2 is ANQGSEA. The sequenced part of the CDR3 DNA is TGCAGCGTTGTCGGTTCCTCCTACGAG. Translated, it gives CSVVGSSYE. The full CDR3 protein is CSVVGSSYEQYF.

The sequenced part of the CDR3 DNA is TGTGCCAGCTCCCGGGGACAGAGTGAA. Amino acids: CASSRGQSE. The full CDR3 sequence reads CASSRGQSEAFF. The chain joins TRBV18 to TRBJ1-1, with TRBD1 matching 7 bases. Read coverage stops 3 residues before the CDR3 terminus; the germline J gene supplies the remainder. V trimming: 6 bases; J trimming: 7 bases; junction bases outside the gene matches: 5. The CDR3 has 12 amino acids. The V gene's germline CDR1 is KGHSH and CDR2 LQKENI. Full variable domain (rest looked up from reference TRBV18 and TRBJ1-1): NAGVMQNPRHLVRRRGQEARLRCSPMKGHSHVYWYRQLPEEGLKFMVYLQKENIIDESGMPKERFSAEFPKEGPSILRIQQVVRGDSAAYFCASSRGQSEAFFGQGTRLTVV.